The 18 T cell receptor beta chains below were found in one sample sequenced in a study of CD8+ T cells in alopecia areata. In each case, RNA was isolated and then reverse transcribed into cDNA as the sequencing template. TCRdb's copy holds only in-frame clones and misses some; the assay was immunoSEQ multiplex PCR. The sample has about 150,000 clones, around 50% seen once. The material sequenced was CD8+ T cells sorted from blood, taken at week 0. The receptor source for this set is a human donor with alopecia areata.

This clone occurred a few times. The V and J genes are TRBV29-1 and TRBJ2-1; D gene uncertain. CDR1 SQVTM and CDR2 ANQGSEA come from the germline V gene. The CDR3 contains 12 residues. V lost 0 bases and J 7 bases, leaving 7 bases between the germline ends. Here the CDR3 DNA reads TGCAGCGTTGAAGACTACGAGAATGAGCAGTTCTTC. Translating it yields CSVEDYENEQFF.

The V gene is TRBV12-5, the J gene TRBJ1-5; the D is unclear. Germline loops: CDR1 LGHNT, CDR2 FRNRAP. The CDR3 is 13 residues long. With 3 bases removed from V and 4 bases from J, the gap between germline ends came to 7 bases. CDR3 coding DNA: TGTGCTAGTGGTTTAGGACCTAATCAGCCCCAGCATTTT. Translating gives CASGLGPNQPQHF.

The chain has TRBV15 and TRBJ1-6; TRBD1 matches 8 bases. The length of the CDR3 is 14 residues. V was clipped by 4 bases and J by 13 bases; unmatched bases: 9. Germline assignment: CDR1 LNHNV and CDR2 YYDKDF (reference sequence). The CDR3: CATSTRTGKGPLHF. CDR3 DNA sequence: TGTGCCACCAGCACCAGGACAGGGAAAGGGCCCCTCCACTTT.

V and J are TRBV7-2 and TRBJ2-3; the match to TRBD1 covers 7 bases. CDR3 length: 15 residues. J was trimmed by 5 bases and V by 4 bases; bases with no gene match: 9. CDR1 and CDR2 from the germline V gene are SGHTA and FQGNSA. DNA of the CDR3: TGTGCCAGCAGCTACTGGACAGGCCCGCAAGATACGCAGTATTTT. Its protein is CASSYWTGPQDTQYF.

This clone was seen a handful of times. This chain connects TRBV19 to TRBJ2-1; D is unclear. This CDR3 contains 13 residues. The V gene's germline CDR1 is LNHDA and CDR2 SQIVND (reference sequence). V was pared by 3 bases and J by 7 bases, with 10 bases between. CDR3 in amino acids: CASSIRANNEQFF. The CDR3 coding sequence is TGTGCCAGTAGTATCCGGGCGAATAATGAGCAGTTCTTC.

The chain employs TRBV10-3 and TRBJ2-1; 7 bases map to TRBD2. The CDR3 is 14 residues long. From germline, CDR1 is ENHRY and CDR2 SYGVKD. The ends lost 6 bases at V and 3 bases at J; junction bases unmatched: 5. CDR3 sequence: CAISRGGGYNEQFF. CDR3 DNA sequence: TGTGCCATCAGCCGCGGGGGAGGCTACAATGAGCAGTTCTTC.

V gene TRBV19 combines with J gene TRBJ1-1; D ambiguous. V was cut by 8 bases and J by 1 base, with 5 bases left in between. Germline lookup yields CDR1 LNHDA and CDR2 SQIVND (reference sequence). CDR3 length equals 11 residues. CDR3 sequence reads: CASRQNTEAFF. The DNA for the CDR3 is TGTGCCAGTCGTCAGAACACTGAAGCTTTCTTT.

This clone showed up just a few times. This chain links TRBV7-9 with TRBJ2-4; 9 nucleotides match TRBD1. V lost 4 bases to trimming and J lost 0 bases; unmatched junction nucleotides: 10. The CDR3 spans 18 residues. Looked up from germline, CDR1 is SEHNR and CDR2 is FQNEAQ (reference sequence). The CDR3 spells CASSSGLRQGVAKNIQYF. In DNA form, the CDR3 reads TGTGCCAGCAGCTCCGGGCTTAGACAGGGGGTAGCCAAAAACATTCAGTACTTC.

The CDR3 loop reads CASSPGWASGETQYF. Here the CDR3 DNA reads TGTGCCAGCAGCCCAGGATGGGCTAGCGGGGAGACCCAGTACTTC. The J gene is TRBJ2-5, the V gene TRBV9; TRBD2 matches 8 bases. Germline CDR1 SGDLS, CDR2 YYNGEE. After removal of 4 bases from V and 5 bases from J, the junction contained 10 bases not matched to a gene. This CDR3 comprises 15 residues.

The V call is TRBV5-1, the J call TRBJ2-7; weak D call: TRBD2 (6 bases). In germline, CDR1 is SGHRS, CDR2 YFSETQ. V lost 0 bases and J 5 bases, leaving 15 bases between the germline ends. The CDR3 runs 15 residues. The CDR3 DNA sequence: TGCGCCAGCAGCTTGGTCGAGGGGACTGGGCACGAGCAGTACTTC. This codes for CASSLVEGTGHEQYF.

The rearrangement uses TRBV13 and TRBJ1-1, with TRBD1 as a possible D gene (5 bases). Trimming shortened V by 2 bases and J by 1 base, and 8 bases separated the two germline ends. The germline CDR1 and CDR2 sequences are PRHDT and FYEKMQ (reference sequence). This CDR3 comprises 14 residues. This chain's CDR3 is CASSLLGENTEAFF. CDR3 DNA sequence: TGTGCCAGCAGCTTACTAGGGGAGAACACTGAAGCTTTCTTT.

The chain uses TRBV9 and TRBJ1-5; a weak D match, TRBD1 (6 bases). The CDR3 spans 14 residues. CDR1 and CDR2 from the germline V gene are SGDLS and YYNGEE. Trimming left V 3 bases short and J 1 base short, with 8 bases between. This CDR3 reads CASSDGTSNQPQHF. CDR3 DNA sequence: TGTGCCAGCAGCGACGGGACAAGCAATCAGCCCCAGCATTTT.

The sample holds one count of this clone. The V and J genes are TRBV7-8 and TRBJ2-2, with 7 bases identical to TRBD1. Germline CDR1 reads SGHVS; CDR2 reads FQNEAQ. The CDR3 is made up of 16 amino acids. V lost 4 bases to trimming and J lost 1 base; unmatched junction nucleotides: 6. CDR3 coding DNA: TGTGCCAGCAGCTACCCCCGGACAGGGAACACCGGGGAGCTGTTTTTT. Encoded protein: CASSYPRTGNTGELFF.

The chain is built from TRBV5-6 and TRBJ2-7, with a possible D match to TRBD1 (6 bases). The CDR3 runs 14 residues. Germline CDR1 SGHDT, CDR2 YYEEEE. V lost 4 bases, J lost 1 base, and 12 bases lay in between. CDR3 in DNA: TGTGCCAGCAGCCTCATGGACAGATCCTACGAGCAGTACTTC. Protein product: CASSLMDRSYEQYF.

The rearrangement links TRBV10-3 to TRBJ1-5, with D possibly matching TRBD1 (6 bases). The V gene lost 8 bases and the J gene lost 6 bases, with 11 bases spanning the gap. Germline-derived CDR1 and CDR2 are ENHRY and SYGVKD. CDR3 size: 12 residues. CDR3 DNA sequence: TGTGCCATCGGAACAGGGAGTCAGCCCCAGCATTTT. Translation gives CAIGTGSQPQHF.

Regarding this clone: Other DNA sequences in the same sample also yield this CDR3. V and J are TRBV4-3 and TRBJ1-5; the D is unclear. From germline, CDR1 is LGHNA and CDR2 YSLEER. The CDR3 is 13 residues long. V was shortened by 0 bases and J by 4 bases, with 4 bases between the two germline ends. The CDR3 reads CASSQDRNQPQHF. In DNA, the CDR3 is TGCGCCAGCAGCCAAGATCGTAATCAGCCCCAGCATTTT.

With respect to this clone: Other DNA sequences in the sample encode the same CDR3. This chain joins TRBV4-3 and TRBJ2-7; TRBD2 is a possible D gene (6 bases). The ends were cut back, 0 bases at V and 3 bases at J, with 6 bases in the middle. The CDR3 is made up of 13 amino acids. Germline CDR1 LGHNA, CDR2 YSLEER. DNA of the CDR3: TGCGCCAGCAGCCAAGACGGGGGCTACGAGCAGTACTTC. It yields the protein CASSQDGGYEQYF.

This clone was detected only a few times. This rearrangement joins TRBV29-1 to TRBJ2-3; no clear D gene. The V gene lost 7 bases and the J gene lost 5 bases, with 4 bases spanning the gap. The CDR3 extends over 9 amino acids. The germline V gene encodes CDR1 SQVTM and CDR2 ANQGSEA. CDR3 sequence reads: CSAGDTQYF. Written as DNA, the CDR3 is TGCAGCGCCGGAGATACGCAGTATTTT.